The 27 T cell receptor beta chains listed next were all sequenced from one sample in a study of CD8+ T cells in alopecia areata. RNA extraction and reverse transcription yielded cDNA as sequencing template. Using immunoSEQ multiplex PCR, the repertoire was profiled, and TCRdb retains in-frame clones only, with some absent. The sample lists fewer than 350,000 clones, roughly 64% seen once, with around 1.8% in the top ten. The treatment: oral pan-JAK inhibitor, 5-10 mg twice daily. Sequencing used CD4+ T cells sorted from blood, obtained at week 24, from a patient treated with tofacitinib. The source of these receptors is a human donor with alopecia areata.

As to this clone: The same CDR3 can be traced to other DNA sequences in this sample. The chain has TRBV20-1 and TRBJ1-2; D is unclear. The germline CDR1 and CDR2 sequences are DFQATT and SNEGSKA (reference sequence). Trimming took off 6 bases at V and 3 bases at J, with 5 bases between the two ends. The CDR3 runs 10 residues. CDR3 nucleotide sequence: TGCAGTGCCCGGGACTATGGCTACACCTTC. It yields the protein CSARDYGYTF.

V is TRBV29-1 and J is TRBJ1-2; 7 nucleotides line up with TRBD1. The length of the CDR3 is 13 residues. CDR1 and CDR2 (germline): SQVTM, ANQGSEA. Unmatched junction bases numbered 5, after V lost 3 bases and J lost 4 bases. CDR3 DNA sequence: TGCAGCGTTGACGAACAGGGGACCTATGGCTACACCTTC. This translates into CSVDEQGTYGYTF.

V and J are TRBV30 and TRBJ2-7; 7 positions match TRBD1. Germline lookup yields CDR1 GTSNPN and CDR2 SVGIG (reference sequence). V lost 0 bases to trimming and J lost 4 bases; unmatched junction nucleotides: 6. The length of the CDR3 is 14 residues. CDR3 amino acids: CAWSVLQGFYEQYF. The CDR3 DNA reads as TGTGCCTGGAGTGTACTACAGGGGTTTTACGAGCAGTACTTC.

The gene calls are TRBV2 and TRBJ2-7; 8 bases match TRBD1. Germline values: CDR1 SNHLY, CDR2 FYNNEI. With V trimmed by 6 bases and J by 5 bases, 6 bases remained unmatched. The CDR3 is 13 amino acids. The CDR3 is CASSRDRMNEQYF. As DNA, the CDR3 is TGTGCCAGCAGCCGGGACAGGATGAACGAGCAGTACTTC.

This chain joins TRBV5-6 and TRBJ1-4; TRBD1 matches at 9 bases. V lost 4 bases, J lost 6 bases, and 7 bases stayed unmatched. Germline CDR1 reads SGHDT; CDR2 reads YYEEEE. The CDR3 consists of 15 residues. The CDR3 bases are TGTGCCAGCAGCCCAACGGGACAGGGTTATGAAAAACTGTTTTTT. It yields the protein CASSPTGQGYEKLFF.

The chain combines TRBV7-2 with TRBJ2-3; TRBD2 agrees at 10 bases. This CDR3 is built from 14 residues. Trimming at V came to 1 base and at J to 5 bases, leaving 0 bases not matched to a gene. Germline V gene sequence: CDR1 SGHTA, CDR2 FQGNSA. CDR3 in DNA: TGTGCCAGCAGCTTAGGGACTAGCGGAGATACGCAGTATTTT. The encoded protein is CASSLGTSGDTQYF.

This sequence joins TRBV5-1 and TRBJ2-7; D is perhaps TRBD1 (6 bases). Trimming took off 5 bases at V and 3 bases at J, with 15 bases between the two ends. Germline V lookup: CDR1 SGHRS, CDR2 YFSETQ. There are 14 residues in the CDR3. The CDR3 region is CASSRNRVDYEQYF. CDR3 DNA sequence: TGCGCCAGCAGTAGGAACAGGGTTGACTACGAGCAGTACTTC.

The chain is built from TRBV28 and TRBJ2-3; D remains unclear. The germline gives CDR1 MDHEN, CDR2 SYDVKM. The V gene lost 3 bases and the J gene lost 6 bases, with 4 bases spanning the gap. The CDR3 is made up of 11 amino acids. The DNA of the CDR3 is TGTGCCAGCAGTTTTAAGGATACGCAGTATTTT. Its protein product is CASSFKDTQYF.

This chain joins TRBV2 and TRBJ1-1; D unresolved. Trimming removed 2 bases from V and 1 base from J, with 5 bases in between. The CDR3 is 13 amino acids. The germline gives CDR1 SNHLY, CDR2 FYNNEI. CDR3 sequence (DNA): TGTGCCAGCAGTGAATCCGGGAACACTGAAGCTTTCTTT. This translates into CASSESGNTEAFF.

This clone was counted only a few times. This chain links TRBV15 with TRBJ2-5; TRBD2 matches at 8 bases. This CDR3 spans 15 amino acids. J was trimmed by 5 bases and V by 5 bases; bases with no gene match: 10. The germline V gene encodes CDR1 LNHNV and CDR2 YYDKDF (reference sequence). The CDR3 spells CATSSQKRGWETQYF. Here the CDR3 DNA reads TGTGCCACCAGCTCGCAGAAGCGGGGGTGGGAGACCCAGTACTTC.

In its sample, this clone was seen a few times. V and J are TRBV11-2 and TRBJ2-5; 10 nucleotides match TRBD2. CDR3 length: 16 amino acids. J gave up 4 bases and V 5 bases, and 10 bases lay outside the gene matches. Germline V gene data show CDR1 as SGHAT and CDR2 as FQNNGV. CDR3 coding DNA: TGTGCCAGCAGCCGAGGGGCTAGCGGGGGACCAGAGACCCAGTACTTC. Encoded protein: CASSRGASGGPETQYF.

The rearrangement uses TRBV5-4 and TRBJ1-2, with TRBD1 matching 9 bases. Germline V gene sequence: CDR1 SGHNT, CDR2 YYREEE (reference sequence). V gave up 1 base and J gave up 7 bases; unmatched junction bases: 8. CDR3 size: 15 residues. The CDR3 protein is CASSLKGTGLFGYTF. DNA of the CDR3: TGTGCCAGCAGCTTGAAGGGGACAGGGCTATTTGGCTACACCTTC.

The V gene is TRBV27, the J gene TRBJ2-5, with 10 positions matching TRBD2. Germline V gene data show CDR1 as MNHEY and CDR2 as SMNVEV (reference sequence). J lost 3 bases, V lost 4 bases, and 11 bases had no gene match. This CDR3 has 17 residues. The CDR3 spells CASSSRPLTSGEETQYF. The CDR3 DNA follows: TGTGCCAGCAGTTCGCGACCTCTAACTAGCGGGGAAGAGACCCAGTACTTC.

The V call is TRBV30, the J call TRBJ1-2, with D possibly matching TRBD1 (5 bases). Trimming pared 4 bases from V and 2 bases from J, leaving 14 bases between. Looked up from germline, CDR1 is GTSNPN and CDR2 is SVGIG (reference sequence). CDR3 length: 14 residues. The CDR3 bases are TGTGCCTGGACTTTAGGGGATCCGAACTATGGCTACACCTTC. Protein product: CAWTLGDPNYGYTF.

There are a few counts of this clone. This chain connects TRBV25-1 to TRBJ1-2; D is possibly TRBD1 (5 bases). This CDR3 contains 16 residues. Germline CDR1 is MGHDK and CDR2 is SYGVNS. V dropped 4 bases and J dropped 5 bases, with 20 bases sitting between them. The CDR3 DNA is TGTGCCAGCAGTGGGGGGTCAACGGATTTGGAATATGGCTACACCTTC. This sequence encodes CASSGGSTDLEYGYTF.

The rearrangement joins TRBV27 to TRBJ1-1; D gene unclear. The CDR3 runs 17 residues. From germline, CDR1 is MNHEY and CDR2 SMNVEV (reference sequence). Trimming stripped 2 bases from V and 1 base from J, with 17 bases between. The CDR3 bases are TGTGCCAGCAGTTTAAGGCTCTTCGGGATTGGGAACACTGAAGCTTTCTTT. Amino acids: CASSLRLFGIGNTEAFF.

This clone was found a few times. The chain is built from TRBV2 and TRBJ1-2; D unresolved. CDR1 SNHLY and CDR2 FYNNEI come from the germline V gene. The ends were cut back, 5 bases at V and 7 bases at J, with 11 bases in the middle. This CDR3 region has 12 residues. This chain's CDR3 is CASSFVLGGYTF. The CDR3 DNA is TGTGCCAGCAGTTTCGTCCTGGGTGGCTACACCTTC.

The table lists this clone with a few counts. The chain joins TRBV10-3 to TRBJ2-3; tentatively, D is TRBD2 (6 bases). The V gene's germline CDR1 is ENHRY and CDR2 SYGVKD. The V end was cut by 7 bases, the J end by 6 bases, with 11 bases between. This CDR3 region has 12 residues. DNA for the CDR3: TGTGCCATCATGTCGGCGGGGGATACGCAGTATTTT. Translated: CAIMSAGDTQYF.

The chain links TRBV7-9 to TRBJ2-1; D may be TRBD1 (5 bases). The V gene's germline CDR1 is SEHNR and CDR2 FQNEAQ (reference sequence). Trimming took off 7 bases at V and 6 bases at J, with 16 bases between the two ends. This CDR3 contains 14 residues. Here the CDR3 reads CASIPRQGANEQFF. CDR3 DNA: TGTGCCAGCATCCCCCGACAAGGGGCCAATGAGCAGTTCTTC.

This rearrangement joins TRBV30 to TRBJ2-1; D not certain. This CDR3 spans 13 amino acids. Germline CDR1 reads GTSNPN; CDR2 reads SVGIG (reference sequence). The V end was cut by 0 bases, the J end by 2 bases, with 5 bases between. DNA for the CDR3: TGTGCCTGGAGTGTAACAGCCTACAATGAGCAGTTCTTC. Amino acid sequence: CAWSVTAYNEQFF.

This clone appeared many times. CDR3 protein: CASSSLAGGAETQYF. CDR3 nucleotide sequence: TGTGCCAGCAGTTCCCTAGCGGGGGGGGCAGAGACCCAGTACTTC. V gene TRBV28 combines with J gene TRBJ2-5; 12 nucleotides line up with TRBD2. Germline CDR1 MDHEN, CDR2 SYDVKM. Germline trimming cut 4 bases from V and 4 bases from J; bases unmatched to any gene: 4. This CDR3 region has 15 residues.

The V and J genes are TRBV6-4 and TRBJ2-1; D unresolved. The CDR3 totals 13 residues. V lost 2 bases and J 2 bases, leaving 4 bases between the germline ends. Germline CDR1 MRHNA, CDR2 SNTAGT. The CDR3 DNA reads TGTGCCAGCAGTGACGGTACCTACAATGAGCAGTTCTTC. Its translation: CASSDGTYNEQFF.

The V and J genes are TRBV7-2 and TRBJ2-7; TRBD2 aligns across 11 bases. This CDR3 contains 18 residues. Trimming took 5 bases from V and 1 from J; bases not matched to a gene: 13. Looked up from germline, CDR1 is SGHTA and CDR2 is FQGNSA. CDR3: CASSRASTSGGSSYEQYF. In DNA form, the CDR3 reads TGTGCCAGCAGCCGCGCCTCTACTAGCGGGGGAAGTTCCTACGAGCAGTACTTC.

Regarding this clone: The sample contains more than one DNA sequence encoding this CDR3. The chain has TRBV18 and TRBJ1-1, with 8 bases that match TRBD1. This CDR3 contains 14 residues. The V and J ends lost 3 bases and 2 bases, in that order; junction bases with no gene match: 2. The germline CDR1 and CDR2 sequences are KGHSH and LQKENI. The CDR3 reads CASSPGTGNTEAFF. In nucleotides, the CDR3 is TGTGCCAGCTCACCTGGGACAGGCAACACTGAAGCTTTCTTT.

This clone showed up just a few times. The DNA for the CDR3 is TGCGCCAGCAGCCAATTCAAAGGGGGTGGGGCCAACGTCCTGACTTTC. It specifies CASSQFKGGGANVLTF. The chain has TRBV4-1 and TRBJ2-6; possibly TRBD1 for D (6 bases). Germline lookup yields CDR1 MGHRA and CDR2 YSYEKL. The CDR3 consists of 16 residues. The V and J ends lost 2 bases and 3 bases respectively, with 11 bases between them.

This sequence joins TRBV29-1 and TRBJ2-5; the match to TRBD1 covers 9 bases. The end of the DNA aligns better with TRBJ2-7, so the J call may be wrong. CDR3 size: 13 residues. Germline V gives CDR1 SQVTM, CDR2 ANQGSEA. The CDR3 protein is CSVVLGQGTEQYF. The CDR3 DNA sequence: TGCAGCGTTGTTCTGGGACAGGGAACCGAGCAGTACTTC.

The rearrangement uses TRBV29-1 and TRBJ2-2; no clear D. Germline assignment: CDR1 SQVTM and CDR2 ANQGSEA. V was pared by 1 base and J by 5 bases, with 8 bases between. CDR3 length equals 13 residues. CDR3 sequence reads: CSVEVPTTGELFF. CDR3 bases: TGCAGCGTTGAAGTACCGACGACCGGGGAGCTGTTTTTT.